These T cell receptor beta chains were read from a single sample in a study of cytomegalovirus exposure and HLA in healthy donors. Produced via immunoSEQ multiplex PCR; TCRdb's table is partial and in-frame only. The repertoire consists of roughly 150,000 clones, with 80% to 85% occurring once and the leading ten covering under 3%. Sequencing used PBMCs. The receptors were gathered from a male donor in good health and CMV-seronegative. Both conserved end residues are part of each CDR3. The D gene is left open where the match is weak. Clone size is not always given. Where it is, it says once, few, many or a class for expanded clones.

TRBV21-1	few	TRBJ1-1	.	12	TGTGCCAGCAGCCCCCGGACAGGGGAAGCTTTCTTT	CASSPRTGEAFF
TRBV7-8	.	TRBJ2-1	.	14	TGTGCCAGCACCTTCTATGGTGGAGGGGTGGAGCAGTTCTTC	CASTFYGGGVEQFF
TRBV19	.	TRBJ2-7	TRBD2	14	TGTGCCAGTAGCCCTTGGGAGGGGTCCTACGAGCAGTACTTC	CASSPWEGSYEQYF
TRBV6-5	.	TRBJ1-2	.	13	TGTGCCAGCAGATCGACCGGGACTAACGGCTACACCTTC	CASRSTGTNGYTF
TRBV10-1	.	TRBJ2-1	TRBD2	16	TGCGCCAGCAGTGATGGAAGCGGGGGGCGATACAATGAGCAGTTCTTC	CASSDGSGGRYNEQFF
TRBV19	.	TRBJ2-5	TRBD2	13	TGTGCCAGCCGACTAGCGGGGCAAGAGACCCAGTACTTC	CASRLAGQETQYF
TRBV16	.	TRBJ2-7	.	14	TGTGCCAGCAGCCCCCCGTGGGGGGTAGGCGAGCAGTACTTC	CASSPPWGVGEQYF
TRBV18	.	TRBJ2-7	.	14	TGTGCCAGCTCACCAGATAAGGGGTCCTACGAGCAGTACTTC	CASSPDKGSYEQYF
TRBV5-4	.	TRBJ2-7	TRBD1	14	TGTGCCAGCACCCGACAGGGGGGCTCCTACGAGCAGTACTTC	CASTRQGGSYEQYF
TRBV7-7	.	TRBJ2-5	.	14	TGTGCTAGCAGCTTGCGGGGGCGCGGAGAGACCCAGTACTTC	CASSLRGRGETQYF
TRBV6-6	.	TRBJ1-1	TRBD1	14	TGTGCCAGCACTCGGGACAGGATGGTCACTGAAGCTTTCTTT	CASTRDRMVTEAFF
TRBV19	.	TRBJ1-1	.	13	TGTGCCAGTAGCCCAGGGGATTTCGCTGAAGCTTTCTTT	CASSPGDFAEAFF
TRBV7-9	.	TRBJ1-4	.	14	TGTGCCAGCAGCCGCCGGGGAGTTAATGAAAAACTGTTTTTT	CASSRRGVNEKLFF
TRBV5-1	.	TRBJ1-6	TRBD1	14	TGCGCCAGCAGCTCGACAGGGCTTAATTCACCCCTCCACTTT	CASSSTGLNSPLHF
TRBV4-1	.	TRBJ2-6	TRBD2	20	TGCGCCAGCAGCCAACCATTGGGGGGGGGTGTTTATGGTGGGGCCAACGTCCTGACTTTC	CASSQPLGGGVYGGANVLTF
TRBV6-1	.	TRBJ2-3	TRBD2	16	TGTGCCAGCAGTGAAGTAGCGGGGGGGACCACAGATACGCAGTATTTT	CASSEVAGGTTDTQYF
TRBV6-5	.	TRBJ2-1	TRBD1	14	TGTGCCAGCAGTTACCGGACAGGGAAGAATGAGCAGTTCTTC	CASSYRTGKNEQFF
TRBV11-2	.	TRBJ1-1	.	15	TGTGCCAGCAGCTTAGCTAACAGTAAGAACACTGAAGCTTTCTTT	CASSLANSKNTEAFF
TRBV6-6	.	TRBJ2-1	.	15	TGTGCCAGCAAAGGAGGGATCCTCTCCTACAATGAGCAGTTCTTC	CASKGGILSYNEQFF
TRBV5-1	.	TRBJ1-6	.	13	TGCGCCAGCAGCTTGGGGGCCGGGGGGTTCCTCCACTTT	CASSLGAGGFLHF
TRBV29-1	.	TRBJ1-2	.	14	TGCAGCGTTGTCCCGGGGGAGGAAAACTATGGCTACACCTTC	CSVVPGEENYGYTF
TRBV5-1	.	TRBJ2-6	.	17	TGCGCCAGCAGCCCGGGACTTGGGGCGTCTGGGGCCAACGTCCTGACTTTC	CASSPGLGASGANVLTF
TRBV19	.	TRBJ2-2	.	15	TGTGCCAGTAGTATTTATGACAGTCTCGGCGGGGAGCTGTTTTTT	CASSIYDSLGGELFF
TRBV4-1	.	TRBJ2-2	.	17	TGCGCCAGCAGCCAAGTGGGGGGGGCAGGGAGGACCGGGGAGCTGTTTTTT	CASSQVGGAGRTGELFF
TRBV11-2	.	TRBJ2-2	.	18	TGTGCCAGCAGCTTAGCACCGTTTAGAGGAGGGGACACCGGGGAGCTGTTTTTT	CASSLAPFRGGDTGELFF
TRBV7-2	once	TRBJ2-3	.	14	TGTGCCAGCAGCTTAGTAGGGGCGACAGATACGCAGTATTTT	CASSLVGATDTQYF
TRBV9	.	TRBJ1-1	TRBD1	14	TGTGCCAGCAGCGTTCGACAGGGGGACACTGAAGCTTTCTTT	CASSVRQGDTEAFF
TRBV18	.	TRBJ2-7	.	12	TGTGCCAGCTCACGGGGAGCCGACGAGCAGTACTTC	CASSRGADEQYF
TRBV27	.	TRBJ2-7	TRBD1	14	TGTGCCAGCAGACCGGGACAGGGTCCCTACGAGCAGTACTTC	CASRPGQGPYEQYF
TRBV5-1	.	TRBJ2-7	TRBD1	15	TGCGCCAGCAGCACCACCGGGACAGGGACCTACGAGCAGTACTTC	CASSTTGTGTYEQYF
TRBV27	.	TRBJ2-2	.	15	TGTGCCAGCAGCAAGCCAGGGGGGATCACCGGGGAGCTGTTTTTT	CASSKPGGITGELFF
TRBV6-6	few	TRBJ2-7	TRBD1	14	TGTGCCAGCAGTTACTCAGGGGGCCTCTACGAGCAGTACTTC	CASSYSGGLYEQYF
TRBV6-1	.	TRBJ2-1	TRBD1	11	TGTGCCAGCAAGAAAGGGACAGGGGGGTTCTTC	CASKKGTGGFF
TRBV27	few	TRBJ1-6	.	16	TGTGCCAGCAGTTTATCGGGCAGGGCAGGTAATTCACCCCTCCACTTT	CASSLSGRAGNSPLHF
TRBV27	.	TRBJ2-1	TRBD2	15	TGTGCCAGCAGTACCGGGACTAGCTTTCCCGATGAGCAGTTCTTC	CASSTGTSFPDEQFF
TRBV18	.	TRBJ2-7	TRBD1	14	TGTGCCAGCTCACCAAACAGGGGCCCCTACGAGCAGTACTTC	CASSPNRGPYEQYF
TRBV30	once	TRBJ2-2	TRBD1	14	TGTGCCTGGGCCGGGACAGTGAACACCGGGGAGCTGTTTTTT	CAWAGTVNTGELFF
TRBV18	few	TRBJ2-4	.	14	TGTGCCAGCTCACCGGGGGGAGCCAAAAACATTCAGTACTTC	CASSPGGAKNIQYF
TRBV7-2	.	TRBJ1-2	TRBD1	16	TGTGCCAGCAGACCAGAACGACAGGGAGGTGCCTATGGCTACACCTTC	CASRPERQGGAYGYTF
TRBV20-1	once	TRBJ2-3	TRBD2	11	TGCAGCCGGGGGGGCACAGATACGCAGTATTTT	CSRGGTDTQYF
TRBV6-1	.	TRBJ1-2	.	14	TGTGCCAGCAGACCGGGGGGCATATCCGGTGGCTACACCTTC	CASRPGGISGGYTF
TRBV25-1	.	TRBJ1-4	.	15	TGTGCCAGCAGTGAACCAAGACAGGAGAATGAAAAACTGTTTTTT	CASSEPRQENEKLFF
TRBV29-1	.	TRBJ1-5	TRBD1	13	TGCAGCGTTGCCCAGGGGGTGGATCAGCCCCAGCATTTT	CSVAQGVDQPQHF
TRBV27	.	TRBJ1-3	.	15	TGTGCCAGCAGTCCTCAGGGGATCTCTGGAAACACCATATATTTT	CASSPQGISGNTIYF
TRBV4-1	.	TRBJ1-6	.	18	TGCGCCAGCAGCCACCCTTTGGGCAGAAACTCCTATAATTCACCCCTCCACTTT	CASSHPLGRNSYNSPLHF
TRBV5-1	few	TRBJ2-7	.	14	TGCGCCAGCAGCTTGGACAGTTACTCCTACGAGCAGTACTTC	CASSLDSYSYEQYF
TRBV19	.	TRBJ1-6	TRBD1	14	TGTGCCAGTACTAACCGGGACAGGGGGTCACCCCTCCACTTT	CASTNRDRGSPLHF
TRBV7-7	.	TRBJ2-5	.	13	TGTGCTAGCAGCTTAGTCGGCCAAGAGACCCAGTACTTC	CASSLVGQETQYF
TRBV15	.	TRBJ1-1	TRBD1	15	TGTGCCACCAGCAGAGGGGGACAGGGTAACACTGAAGCTTTCTTT	CATSRGGQGNTEAFF
TRBV7-9	.	TRBJ2-3	.	15	TGTGCCAGCAGCCTCGGACAGCACGTCAGAGTAACGCAGTATTTT	CASSLGQHVRVTQYF
TRBV2	.	TRBJ2-2	.	15	TGTGCCAGCAGTGAAGCTTGGACTGGAACCGGGGAGCTGTTTTTT	CASSEAWTGTGELFF
TRBV18	.	TRBJ2-2	TRBD1	18	TGTGCCAGCTCACGGCGGACAGGGCGAATCGGGCTATCCGGGGAGCTGTTTTTT	CASSRRTGRIGLSGELFF
TRBV18	few	TRBJ2-2	TRBD2	16	TGTGCCAGCTCACCACGGAGCGGGGGGACCACCGGGGAGCTGTTTTTT	CASSPRSGGTTGELFF